Reported below is one T cell receptor (beta chain). This clonotype was detected only a few times. The clone's antigen remains unknown. The input lacks base qualities; no much larger clone sits a single base away. The library relied on 5' RACE. The sequencing machine was an Illumina HiSeq 2000. A universal primer binding site was introduced by template switching, and a unique molecular identifier was present in the final cDNA, enabling accurate counting of TCR cDNA molecules. First-strand cDNA for TCR alpha and beta chains was synthesized from specific primers in the conserved constant-segment region. To control for contamination, every cDNA library carried two barcodes: a SMART-Mk sample barcode plus Illumina barcodes. TruSeq adapter sequences and Illumina sample barcodes were added in two successive PCR steps. TCR alpha and beta cDNA libraries were sequenced on the Illumina HiSeq platform with custom primers. In the authors' own workflow: MiGEC was used to process raw reads and extract unique molecular identifiers, and MiXCR was used to find CDR3 positions. Recombination models were inferred per individual with the repgenHMM and IGoR tools using an EM algorithm. The tcR package in R was used for shared clonotype analysis, with sharing normalized by the product of cloneset sizes. To study raw recombination without the effects of thymic and clonal selection, out-of-frame nonproductive sequences were analyzed. TCRdb ran its own pipeline on the public reads, namely fastp trimming at Q25 and MiXCR clone calling, and kept in-frame beta chains. Each record represents a unique CDR3 protein, reported with the most common genes and DNA among its rows. For this entry, the V and J calls and clone size follow TCRdb and not the study's own pipeline. The sample table lists some 630,000 distinct CDR3 sequences, 7.1% of them with a count of one. The top ten clonotypes cover approximately 1.5% of the sample.

Reading from cysteine to phenylalanine, the CDR3 counts 12 amino acids. The sequence is cut down to CDR3 DNA, 36 bases in frame from base 1. The V end loses 3 bases and the J end loses 14 bases, and a stretch of 19 bases separates them. From the germline V gene, CDR1 is SQVTM and CDR2 is ANQGSEA. This sample was taken from a study of identical twins (dated by TCRdb to 2016 to 2018). For the wider study: TCR alpha and beta repertoires from monozygotic twins, unrelated adults of various ages and cord blood were deep-sequenced to test whether fetal clonotypes persist. To rule out contamination, replicate twin experiments were performed at different times with different library preparation protocols. Broader findings and caveats from the paper: In monozygotic twins, recombination models systematically underestimated out-of-frame TCR alpha sharing, but the models matched the sharing seen between unrelated individuals. Invariant T cells such as MAIT and iNKT could partly confound zero-insertion analyses, although diverse VJ usage argued against such confounding for most clonotypes. Fewer insertions were carried by abundant cord blood beta clonotypes; a weaker similar trend was observed in young adult naive repertoires, while no such trend was observed in memory repertoires. Out-of-frame TCR alpha sequences shared between twins showed an excess of low generation-probability sequences compared with coincidental sharing between unrelated individuals. The excess sharing between twins in beta out-of-frame sequences was weaker because fewer shared sequences reduced the signal-to-noise ratio. Because the same donors could not be followed over many years, the conclusions depended on cross-sectional statistical analysis.

Only healthy Caucasian donors were included. Three pairs of female monozygotic twins, all aged about 18 to 29 years, were included in the twin cohort. Peripheral blood mononuclear cells were used as the source from which RNA for TCR libraries was isolated. This same sample was also part of a study on yellow fever vaccine responses in identical twins. The second study, in turn, reports: The authors reported that the T cell response to vaccination in identical twins appeared partly convergent and partly personalized. In the study, vaccine-responding T cell clones were precisely tracked in identical twins.

Recombination linked TRBV29-1 to TRBJ1-2; the best D guess is TRBD1, with 5 bases matching. The sequence was obtained from a woman between 18 and 29 years old in good health. The sequenced sample consisted of PBMCs. The CDR3 region: CSVDIGLGLSTF. Read as DNA, the sequence is TGCAGCGTTGACATCGGCTTGGGGCTAAGTACCTTC.